This TCR beta chain was found in a study of cytomegalovirus exposure and HLA in healthy donors. Study-wide results and caveats: Both high specificity and high sensitivity reportedly marked the classifier's diagnosis of cytomegalovirus status.

This CDR3 comprises 14 residues. CDR1 and CDR2 from the germline V gene are WNHNN and SYGVQD (reference sequence). V shed 6 bases, J shed 7 bases, and the junction held 8 bases outside the gene matches. PCR involved 60 Vbeta and 13 Jbeta primers. Profiled with immunoSEQ multiplex PCR; TCRdb holds only in-frame clones, not every one. This sample has 150,000 or so clones, with just under 75% found just once. A remark on this clone: What it binds is unknown.

The sequence came from a woman aged 18 to 35 in good health and CMV-seronegative. Sequenced sample: PBMCs. V usage is TRBV10-1 and J usage is TRBJ1-2, with 10 positions matching TRBD1. The CDR3 reads CASRETGGGIGYTF. The CDR3 bases are TGCGCCAGCAGGGAGACAGGGGGCGGAATTGGCTACACCTTC.